The 16 T cell receptor beta chains in this list originate from one sample, sequenced in a study of regulatory T cells in long-lasting Graves disease (dated by TCRdb to the early 2020s). The time point label here, explained by the study, means: persistent/refractory GD, antithyroid drugs over 5 years with positive TRAb. For both TCR sequencing and RNA sequencing, RNA was extracted from PBMCs using TRIzol. Library creation used multiplex PCR. Sequencer: Illumina HiSeq 4000. iRepertoire HTBI primers and Arm-PCR amplification of CDR3 regions were used to construct TCR beta libraries. The public reads were quality trimmed at Q25 with fastp and then assembled into clones with MiXCR by TCRdb, keeping productive beta chains. A single entry per CDR3 protein holds the most common genes and DNA from its merged rows. Present in this sample are 600,000 to 800,000 distinct CDR3 sequences, 25% to 35% of which were seen just once. The ten largest clones represent 40% to 55% of the sample.

The material sequenced was peripheral blood mononuclear cells (PBMCs), taken when the disease was refractory, from a patient treated with antithyroid drugs. These receptors originate from a female donor with Graves disease.

The chain recombines TRBV7-9 with TRBJ1-5; a possible D gene is TRBD1 (6 bases). The CDR3 sequence is 13 residues long. CDR1 and CDR2 from the germline V gene are SEHNR and FQNEAQ (reference sequence). The V gene lost 5 bases and the J gene lost 9 bases, with 14 bases spanning the gap. This CDR3 is CASSGRGTWPQHF. CDR3 in DNA: TGTGCCAGCAGCGGGAGGGGGACGTGGCCCCAGCATTTT.

The rearrangement uses TRBV28 and TRBJ1-6; D unresolved. The V gene lost 6 bases and the J gene lost 9 bases, with 9 bases spanning the gap. The CDR3 sequence is 12 residues long. Germline assignment: CDR1 MDHEN and CDR2 SYDVKM. CDR3 in DNA: TGTGCCAGCAGGGCGGGCTCTTCACCCCTCCACTTT. As protein: CASRAGSSPLHF.

This sequence joins TRBV20-1 and TRBJ1-5; D gene ambiguous. Trimming removed 3 bases from V and 7 bases from J, with 19 bases in between. From germline, CDR1 is DFQATT and CDR2 SNEGSKA (reference sequence). This CDR3 has 15 residues. For the CDR3, the DNA is TGCAGTGCTAGTTGGGGTAGGGAGGAGCGCCAGCCCCAGCATTTT. Its protein is CSASWGREERQPQHF.

This clonotype was detected ten times or more. The V call is TRBV20-1, the J call TRBJ1-4, with D uncertain. V dropped 4 bases and J dropped 3 bases, with 12 bases sitting between them. Germline V gene lookup returns CDR1 DFQATT and CDR2 SNEGSKA (reference sequence). There are 14 residues in the CDR3. CDR3 residues: CSANPQASNEKLFF. For the CDR3, the DNA is TGCAGTGCTAATCCCCAGGCTTCTAATGAAAAACTGTTTTTT.

The chain joins TRBV28 to TRBJ1-6, with unresolved D. The germline gives CDR1 MDHEN, CDR2 SYDVKM. This CDR3 region has 14 residues. Trimming took 6 bases from V and 2 from J, leaving 8 bases between them. The CDR3 DNA reads TGTGCCAGCAGCGCCCCAACCTATAATTCACCCCTCCACTTT. Its protein is CASSAPTYNSPLHF. Combining the CDR3 with reference TRBV28 and TRBJ1-6 gives the whole variable domain DVKVTQSSRYLVKRTGEKVFLECVQDMDHENMFWYRQDPGLGLRLIYFSYDVKMKEKGDIPEGYSVSREKKERFSLILESASTNQTSMYLCASSAPTYNSPLHFGNGTRLTVT.

This clonotype was seen a few times. V is TRBV6-1 and J is TRBJ1-3; the D is unclear. CDR1 is MNHNS and CDR2 is SASEGT in the germline V gene. The CDR3 is 14 amino acids. Trimming cost V 6 bases and J 0 bases, with 9 bases left between them. The DNA of the CDR3 is TGTGCCAGCAGCCCCCTTAGCTCTGGAAACACCATATATTTT. The encoded protein is CASSPLSSGNTIYF.

A few counts support this clonotype. The V call is TRBV24-1, the J call TRBJ1-5; 12 bases align to TRBD1. With V trimmed by 11 bases and J by 7 bases, 8 bases remained unmatched. There are 14 residues in the CDR3. Looked up from germline, CDR1 is KGHDR and CDR2 is SFDVKD. This CDR3 reads CANRDRGLWQPQHF. CDR3 nucleotide sequence: TGTGCCAACCGGGACAGGGGGCTCTGGCAGCCCCAGCATTTT.

The chain joins TRBV20-1 to TRBJ1-6, with D perhaps TRBD1 (6 bases). V shed 3 bases and J shed 6 bases, with 15 bases lying between them. The CDR3 sequence is 15 residues long. In germline, CDR1 is DFQATT, CDR2 SNEGSKA (reference sequence). The DNA for the CDR3 is TGCAGTGCTAGGATGGCGGGGGCCCCTAATTCACCCCTCCACTTT. Its translation is CSARMAGAPNSPLHF.

This clonotype was recorded a few times. J is TRBJ1-2 and V is TRBV30; D gene ambiguous. The CDR3 totals 14 residues. The V gene's germline CDR1 is GTSNPN and CDR2 SVGIG (reference sequence). With 3 bases removed from V and 5 bases from J, the gap between germline ends came to 16 bases. In DNA, the CDR3 is TGTGCCTGGAGGAGAAACGGACCTCCTTATGGCTACACCTTC. This sequence encodes CAWRRNGPPYGYTF.

Many counts were recorded for this clonotype. V and J are TRBV12-3 or TRBV12-4 and TRBJ1-2; 8 positions match TRBD1. CDR3 size: 13 residues. V shed 6 bases and J 8 bases; nucleotides not matched to a gene: 8. Here the CDR3 reads CASSIQTGAGYTF. CDR3 nucleotide sequence: TGTGCCAGCAGCATCCAGACAGGGGCCGGCTACACCTTC.

This clonotype was detected a few times. The CDR3 spells CASTLPEGPGGKAYF. The CDR3 bases are TGTGCCAGCACCCTCCCGGAGGGTCCGGGCGGGAAGGCGTACTTC. The gene calls are TRBV6-2 or TRBV6-3 and TRBJ2-7; D might be TRBD2 (6 bases). The CDR3 has 15 residues. The germline V gene encodes CDR1 MNHEY and CDR2 SVGEGT. V dropped 7 bases and J dropped 12 bases, with 28 bases sitting between them.

The chain joins TRBV30 to TRBJ1-5, with TRBD1 matching 8 bases. Germline V CDR1 and CDR2: GTSNPN, SVGIG (reference sequence). The CDR3 runs to 12 residues. Unmatched junction bases numbered 2, after V lost 3 bases and J lost 7 bases. The CDR3, as DNA: TGTGCCTGGAGACAGGGGGGACAGCCCCAGCATTTT. Its protein product is CAWRQGGQPQHF.

The genes are TRBV28 and TRBJ1-4, with D maybe TRBD1 (5 bases). CDR1 MDHEN and CDR2 SYDVKM come from the germline V gene. CDR3 length equals 14 residues. Trimming took 3 bases from V and 6 from J, leaving 11 bases between them. The CDR3 is CASSFRGGDEKLFF. CDR3 DNA sequence: TGTGCCAGCAGTTTCCGGGGGGGGGATGAAAAACTGTTTTTT. The full variable domain, its missing parts supplied by reference TRBV28 and TRBJ1-4, is DVKVTQSSRYLVKRTGEKVFLECVQDMDHENMFWYRQDPGLGLRLIYFSYDVKMKEKGDIPEGYSVSREKKERFSLILESASTNQTSMYLCASSFRGGDEKLFFGSGTQLSVL.

V and J are TRBV12-3 or TRBV12-4 and TRBJ1-2, with D possibly TRBD1 on 6 matching bases. The germline V and J ends were trimmed by 7 bases and 7 bases, with 13 bases remaining between them. CDR3 length: 12 amino acids. The CDR3 region has the DNA TGTGCCAGCACCCCGCCGGGGGCTGGCTACACCTTC. Translation gives CASTPPGAGYTF.

In this sample, this clonotype turned up a few times. This chain connects TRBV5-8 to TRBJ1-5, with D maybe TRBD1 (5 bases). This CDR3 has 16 amino acids. Germline V gene sequence: CDR1 SGHTS, CDR2 YDEGEE. The V and J ends lost 0 bases and 7 bases respectively, with 17 bases between them. CDR3 region: CASSLVSGPRGQPQHF. CDR3 bases: TGTGCCAGCAGCTTGGTGTCCGGACCGAGGGGACAGCCCCAGCATTTT.

This clonotype was counted a few times. The chain links TRBV5-1 to TRBJ1-5; D may be TRBD1 (6 bases). The V end was cut by 4 bases, the J end by 5 bases, with 10 bases between. In germline, CDR1 is SGHRS, CDR2 YFSETQ. The length of the CDR3 is 13 residues. This CDR3 is CASSEDRYQPQHF. The CDR3 DNA is TGCGCCAGCAGCGAGGACAGATATCAGCCCCAGCATTTT.